The 25 T cell receptor beta chains presented below share a single source sample, sequenced in a study of T cell changes during pregnancy in multiple sclerosis. Some clones are missing from TCRdb's copy, which holds only in-frame ones; the method was immunoSEQ multiplex PCR. The table lists tens of thousands of clones, 88% of them singletons. The starting material was CD4+ T cells from peripheral blood mononuclear cells, obtained in the first trimester of pregnancy. These TCRs come from a female donor with multiple sclerosis, enrolled in a pregnancy study.

V is TRBV5-1 and J is TRBJ1-3, with 8 bases fitting TRBD1. The CDR3 runs 14 residues. With 0 bases clipped from V and 11 bases from J, the junction kept 7 bases outside the gene matches. Germline V lookup: CDR1 SGHRS, CDR2 YFSETQ. CDR3 residues: CASSLAGRGRAIYF. The CDR3 DNA follows: TGCGCCAGCAGCTTGGCTGGCAGGGGGCGAGCCATATATTTT.

The CDR3 bases are TGTGCCAGCAGCATTCACAGGGAGAGAGATACGCAGTATTTT. Translated: CASSIHRERDTQYF. J is TRBJ2-3 and V is TRBV5-4; maybe TRBD1 (6 bases). The CDR3 length is 14 residues. Germline V gives CDR1 SGHNT, CDR2 YYREEE (reference sequence). V was clipped by 4 bases and J by 5 bases, with 14 bases between them.

The chain has TRBV27 and TRBJ1-5, with TRBD1 as a possible D gene (5 bases). This CDR3 is 16 amino acids long. The germline V and J ends were trimmed by 3 bases and 5 bases, with 17 bases remaining between them. The germline gives CDR1 MNHEY, CDR2 SMNVEV (reference sequence). The CDR3 region is CASSLRGYNRDQPQHF. Here the CDR3 DNA reads TGTGCCAGCAGTTTGCGGGGGTACAACCGCGATCAGCCCCAGCATTTT.

This clone was recorded only once. This chain links TRBV9 with TRBJ1-6; TRBD1 might be the D (6 bases). V lost 2 bases and J 7 bases, leaving 7 bases between the germline ends. Germline CDR1 reads SGDLS; CDR2 reads YYNGEE. The CDR3 has 13 residues. The CDR3 protein is CASSVQGNSPLHF. In nucleotides, the CDR3 is TGTGCCAGCAGCGTTCAGGGGAATTCACCCCTCCACTTT.

The rearrangement links TRBV30 to TRBJ1-5, with D possibly being TRBD1 (6 bases). The germline V gene encodes CDR1 GTSNPN and CDR2 SVGIG (reference sequence). The germline V and J ends were trimmed by 2 bases and 3 bases, with 17 bases remaining between them. The CDR3 consists of 16 residues. The CDR3 nucleotides are TGTGCCTGGAGTCGCGGACAGTTCCCTCTCAATCAGCCCCAGCATTTT. This codes for CAWSRGQFPLNQPQHF.

V is TRBV7-2 and J is TRBJ2-7, with 9 bases matching TRBD2. The CDR3 extends over 15 amino acids. Germline CDR1 SGHTA, CDR2 FQGNSA. V was pared by 8 bases and J by 4 bases, with 12 bases of the junction left unmatched. CDR3 DNA sequence: TGTGCCAGCGGCCCAAACGGACTAGCGACTTACGAGCAGTACTTC. Translation: CASGPNGLATYEQYF.

This clone was seen once. The chain carries TRBV19 and TRBJ2-3; D is perhaps TRBD1 (5 bases). In germline, CDR1 is LNHDA, CDR2 SQIVND (reference sequence). The CDR3 has 15 residues. Trimming stripped 1 base from V and 2 bases from J, with 10 bases between. This CDR3 is CASSIGAGNTDTQYF. CDR3 coding DNA: TGTGCCAGTAGTATAGGTGCAGGGAACACAGATACGCAGTATTTT. Full variable domain (rest looked up from reference TRBV19 and TRBJ2-3): DGGITQSPKYLFRKEGQNVTLSCEQNLNHDAMYWYRQDPGQGLRLIYYSQIVNDFQKGDIAEGYSVSREKKESFPLTVTSAQKNPTAFYLCASSIGAGNTDTQYFGPGTRLTVL.

Notes on this clone: This sample also contains other DNA sequences that code for the same CDR3. J is TRBJ1-2 and V is TRBV5-4, with 7 bases lining up with TRBD1. Trimming at V came to 0 bases and at J to 7 bases, leaving 3 bases not matched to a gene. The CDR3 is 13 residues long. Germline V lookup: CDR1 SGHNT, CDR2 YYREEE (reference sequence). CDR3 region: CASSLDRGGGYTF. DNA of the CDR3: TGTGCCAGCAGCTTGGACAGGGGAGGTGGCTACACCTTC.

V usage is TRBV6-1 and J usage is TRBJ1-5, with D unresolved. Trimming took off 6 bases at V and 0 bases at J, with 12 bases between the two ends. The germline V gene encodes CDR1 MNHNS and CDR2 SASEGT. The CDR3 is 15 residues long. The CDR3 nucleotides read TGTGCCAGCAGGCTGACAAGATATAGCAATCAGCCCCAGCATTTT. This codes for CASRLTRYSNQPQHF.

The chain carries TRBV5-1 and TRBJ2-7, with D perhaps TRBD1 (5 bases). Deletions cut 0 bases from V and 0 bases from J, with 10 bases between. This CDR3 is built from 15 residues. Germline V gives CDR1 SGHRS, CDR2 YFSETQ. CDR3 sequence: CASSLARDSSYEQYF. The DNA of the CDR3 is TGCGCCAGCAGCTTGGCAAGAGACAGCTCCTACGAGCAGTACTTC.

This clone was counted only a few times. This chain uses TRBV30 with TRBJ1-4; weak D call: TRBD1 (5 bases). Per the germline V gene, CDR1 is GTSNPN and CDR2 is SVGIG (reference sequence). The CDR3 sequence is 14 residues long. V gave up 2 bases and J gave up 7 bases, with 14 bases separating them. CDR3 protein: CAWSRIGGGEKLFF. The CDR3 DNA follows: TGTGCCTGGAGTAGGATTGGGGGGGGTGAAAAACTGTTTTTT.

This sequence joins TRBV5-1 and TRBJ2-2, with 11 bases fitting TRBD2. Germline assignment: CDR1 SGHRS and CDR2 YFSETQ. The CDR3 runs to 15 residues. The V and J ends lost 5 bases and 4 bases, in that order; junction bases with no gene match: 4. CDR3 coding DNA: TGCGCCAGCAGAGAAACTAGCGGGGGCACCGGGGAGCTGTTTTTT. This gives the protein CASRETSGGTGELFF.

The chain links TRBV7-9 to TRBJ2-7; 14 bases are a match to TRBD2. Trimming cost V 5 bases and J 5 bases; bases outside gene matches: 11. The CDR3 is made up of 17 amino acids. Germline V gives CDR1 SEHNR, CDR2 FQNEAQ (reference sequence). Here the CDR3 DNA reads TGTGCCAGCAGCCCTGGGGTCGGGACTAGCGGGAGTAACGAGCAGTACTTC. Translating it yields CASSPGVGTSGSNEQYF.

The genes are TRBV7-9 and TRBJ2-1; the match to TRBD2 covers 14 bases. Trimming took 8 bases from V and 7 from J; bases not matched to a gene: 4. CDR1 and CDR2 from the germline V gene are SEHNR and FQNEAQ (reference sequence). CDR3 length equals 14 residues. The CDR3: CASARTSGGNEQFF. Written as DNA, the CDR3 is TGTGCCAGCGCTAGGACTAGCGGGGGGAATGAGCAGTTCTTC.

The chain joins TRBV11-2 to TRBJ2-2; 9 positions agree with TRBD2. The CDR3 runs to 16 residues. With 2 bases clipped from V and 4 bases from J, the junction kept 5 bases outside the gene matches. Germline V gene lookup returns CDR1 SGHAT and CDR2 FQNNGV. The CDR3 here is CASSLSGRRSTGELFF. The DNA for the CDR3 is TGTGCCAGCAGCTTAAGCGGGAGGAGGAGCACCGGGGAGCTGTTTTTT. Variable domain in full (rest from reference TRBV11-2 and TRBJ2-2): EAGVAQSPRYKIIEKRQSVAFWCNPISGHATLYWYQQILGQGPKLLIQFQNNGVVDDSQLPKDRFSAERLKGVDSTLKIQPAKLEDSAVYLCASSLSGRRSTGELFFGEGSRLTVL.

This chain joins TRBV28 and TRBJ1-2, with TRBD1 matching 7 bases. Per the germline V gene, CDR1 is MDHEN and CDR2 is SYDVKM. CDR3 length equals 16 residues. V was clipped by 3 bases and J by 4 bases; unmatched bases: 11. The CDR3 sequence: CASSFISMQGGYGYTF. In DNA, the CDR3 is TGTGCCAGCAGTTTTATATCAATGCAGGGGGGCTATGGCTACACCTTC.

The CDR3 is CASSERNEETQYF. CDR3 sequence (DNA): TGTGCCAGTAGTGAACGAAATGAGGAGACCCAGTACTTC. This chain joins TRBV19 and TRBJ2-5; no clear D. The ends were cut back, 5 bases at V and 5 bases at J, with 12 bases in the middle. From germline, CDR1 is LNHDA and CDR2 SQIVND (reference sequence). The CDR3 length is 13 residues. The whole variable domain, filled in from reference TRBV19 and TRBJ2-5, reads DGGITQSPKYLFRKEGQNVTLSCEQNLNHDAMYWYRQDPGQGLRLIYYSQIVNDFQKGDIAEGYSVSREKKESFPLTVTSAQKNPTAFYLCASSERNEETQYFGPGTRLLVL.

This chain uses TRBV18 with TRBJ1-2; TRBD1 is a possible D gene (5 bases). With 3 bases removed from V and 4 bases from J, the gap between germline ends came to 15 bases. Germline values: CDR1 KGHSH, CDR2 LQKENI. The CDR3 extends over 15 amino acids. This CDR3 reads CASSPEPGNLYGYTF. In DNA form, the CDR3 reads TGTGCCAGCTCACCCGAGCCAGGGAACCTCTATGGCTACACCTTC.

The chain uses TRBV28 and TRBJ1-3; TRBD1 might be the D (6 bases). The CDR3 has 12 residues. V lost 6 bases and J 7 bases, leaving 10 bases between the germline ends. Germline CDR1 MDHEN, CDR2 SYDVKM. CDR3 in DNA: TGTGCCAGCAGCACAGGGAGTAACACCATATATTTT. This gives the protein CASSTGSNTIYF. Filled out from reference TRBV28 and TRBJ1-3, the complete variable domain reads DVKVTQSSRYLVKRTGEKVFLECVQDMDHENMFWYRQDPGLGLRLIYFSYDVKMKEKGDIPEGYSVSREKKERFSLILESASTNQTSMYLCASSTGSNTIYFGEGSWLTVV.

The V gene is TRBV4-2, the J gene TRBJ2-1; 13 positions agree with TRBD2. The ends lost 3 bases at V and 8 bases at J; junction bases unmatched: 7. Germline lookup yields CDR1 LGHNA and CDR2 YNFKEQ. CDR3 length: 16 residues. DNA of the CDR3: TGTGCCAGCAGCCAGGTCCGGACTAGCGGGGGATATGAGCAGTTCTTC. This codes for CASSQVRTSGGYEQFF.

About this clone itself: The identical CDR3 is also encoded by other nucleotide sequences in the sample. V gene TRBV6-6 combines with J gene TRBJ1-6; D possibly corresponds to TRBD1 (6 bases). CDR1 is MNHNY, CDR2 SVGAGI, per germline (reference sequence). Trimming took off 0 bases at V and 5 bases at J, with 8 bases between the two ends. The CDR3 is 15 residues long. CDR3 sequence reads: CASSYSTGNNSPLHF. CDR3 in DNA: TGTGCCAGCAGTTACTCAACAGGGAATAATTCACCCCTCCACTTT.

V is TRBV5-1 and J is TRBJ2-7, with a tentative D call TRBD1 (6 bases). Germline CDR1 is SGHRS and CDR2 is YFSETQ. CDR3 length equals 14 residues. V lost 1 base and J 5 bases, leaving 13 bases between the germline ends. The chain's CDR3 is CASSLTAGADEQYF. In DNA, the CDR3 is TGCGCCAGCAGCTTGACGGCAGGGGCCGACGAGCAGTACTTC.

J is TRBJ2-7 and V is TRBV9, with D maybe TRBD1 (7 bases). The V gene lost 4 bases and the J gene lost 6 bases, with 20 bases spanning the gap. CDR3 size: 15 residues. Germline loops: CDR1 SGDLS, CDR2 YYNGEE. In DNA, the CDR3 is TGTGCCAGCAGCCTCCGACAGGGAGGCCTAGCCGAGCAGTACTTC. Its protein is CASSLRQGGLAEQYF. Supplemented by reference TRBV9 and TRBJ2-7, the full variable domain reads DSGVTQTPKHLITATGQRVTLRCSPRSGDLSVYWYQQSLDQGLQFLIQYYNGEERAKGNILERFSAQQFPDLHSELNLSSLELGDSALYFCASSLRQGGLAEQYFGPGTRLTVT.

The chain carries TRBV28 and TRBJ1-3, with D uncertain. Germline-derived CDR1 and CDR2 are MDHEN and SYDVKM. V was pared by 3 bases and J by 4 bases, with 7 bases between. The CDR3 runs 13 residues. CDR3 nucleotide sequence: TGTGCCAGCAGTTTGAGAGCGGGAAACACCATATATTTT. This gives the protein CASSLRAGNTIYF.

V usage is TRBV5-1 and J usage is TRBJ2-3; the D is unclear. Trimming removed 4 bases from V and 4 bases from J, with 7 bases in between. Germline V gene lookup returns CDR1 SGHRS and CDR2 YFSETQ. CDR3 length: 12 amino acids. The CDR3 here is CASSMAADTQYF. In DNA form, the CDR3 reads TGCGCCAGCAGCATGGCCGCAGATACGCAGTATTTT.